These 4 T cell receptor beta chains came from one sample sequenced in a study of T cells expressing NK-cell markers. After re-calling the 5' RACE reads, TCRdb lists one entry per CDR3 protein, DNA absent. This sample lists 350,000 to 400,000 distinct CDR3 sequences; its ten largest clones have roughly a tenth. The sample consisted of blood T cells: a sorted CD56 or NKG2C T cell subset, CD4+ or CD8+ T cells, or bulk PBMC T cells (not recorded which). The source is a woman aged 50 to 65 in good health.

The chain uses TRBV4-1 and TRBJ2-7; TCRdb picks TRBD2, but there is no DNA to check that call. This CDR3 region has 16 residues. In germline, CDR1 is MGHRA, CDR2 YSYEKL. CDR3 region: CASSQGRASGRGEQYF.

This chain joins TRBV6-5 and TRBJ1-1. The CDR3 runs to 13 residues. The germline gives CDR1 MNHEY, CDR2 SVGAGI. CDR3 sequence reads: CASLAFPGTEAFF.

The chain is built from TRBV7-9 and TRBJ2-1. Germline V gene data show CDR1 as SEHNR and CDR2 as FQNEAQ (reference sequence). This CDR3 region has 16 residues. CDR3 region: CASSLAPSSSYNEQFF.

This rearrangement joins TRBV6-1 to TRBJ1-2; checking the TCRdb D call of TRBD1 is not possible without DNA. The germline V gene encodes CDR1 MNHNS and CDR2 SASEGT. CDR3 size: 14 residues. This CDR3 is CASNFRQGAYGYTF.